This T cell receptor beta chain was observed in a study of T cell responses to AZD1222 COVID-19 vaccine (dated by TCRdb to the early 2020s). Background on the whole study: A total of 233 trial participants underwent TCR sequencing, of whom 207 had received two doses of AZD1222 and about 25 had received two doses of the MenACWY control vaccine. Enrollment into the trials was organized by age into subgroups of 18-55, 56-69 and 70-plus years, and those subgroups contained approximately 150, 30 and 60 TCR-sequenced participants, respectively. Findings and caveats that apply to the study as a whole: Participants were mostly white British, with more females than males. The authors suggested clonal diversity may have been underestimated. The vaccine-associated CD4 TCRs covered the entire spike protein, and the dominant responses fell in regions 160-218 and 743-854. Spike-specific TCR breadth and depth rose significantly after two AZD1222 doses compared with day 0 and with MenACWY recipients. Epitopes outside the regions mutated in the B.1.351 and B.1.1.7 variants were reportedly recognized by nearly half of the unique spike-specific TCRs. Because no samples from the day 14 peak response were available, repertoires could be characterized only after the peak T cell response. Conclusions about previously exposed vaccinees were limited because only six AZD1222 recipients were SARS-CoV-2 seropositive at baseline. In the small 56-69-year group, the increase in depth fell short of significance, most likely because of low power.

Including the terminal cysteine and phenylalanine, the CDR3 comprises 14 residues. The read is trimmed to its CDR3 DNA, 42 bases read in frame from base 1. Relative to germline, V is 9 bases shorter and J is 2 bases shorter, with 10 bases between their ends. Sequences KGHDR (CDR1) and SFDVKD (CDR2) are obtained from the germline V gene. A word on this clone: There is no known antigen for this receptor. The record has no base qualities; no much larger clone is one base away.

The CDR3 regions of human TCRbeta chains were analyzed by immunosequencing. As for the original processing: Repertoire TCRs were checked for matches against a reference library of SARS-CoV-2-specific TCRs that had been generated using the MIRA antigen-specificity platform. Breadth was defined as the fraction of unique TCRs that were SARS-CoV-2-associated. Depth was defined as the fraction of total T cells that were SARS-CoV-2-associated. Using the MIRA data, every spike-specific TCR was mapped to the spike region that the TCR reacted to and assigned to either a CD4 or a CD8 class. Log10-transformed breadth and depth values were compared by one-way ANOVA with Sidak's multiple comparisons tests. TCRdb retrieved this table from immuneACCESS and kept in-frame rearrangements only. Not all clones are present; in checked studies, unresolved V genes account for under half, and no reason is known for the remainder. The DNA was the basis for D and trimming; V, J and clone size are from that table. The sample table shows around 60,000 clones, and 81% are seen once. Around 28% of the sample rests with the top ten.

Reading the label with the study, this specimen's time point is: about 28 days (+/-7) after the second vaccine dose. AZD1222 recipients with second doses at about 4 weeks or about 12 weeks were pooled, because spike-specific TCR depth and breadth did not differ between schedules. Samples from vaccinated people were obtained from the UK trials COV001 and COV002, which included a single-blind randomized controlled phase 2/3 trial of AZD1222 (ChAdOx1 nCoV-19) in healthy adults. Trial participant PBMC samples were collected at day 0 and day 28 after the second dose for TCRbeta chain sequencing. The sequenced sample was peripheral blood, obtained 28 days after the second AZD1222 dose. The chain couples TRBV24-1 to TRBJ2-6; the D gene lacks a confident call. The receptor comes from an adult who received the AZD1222 COVID-19 vaccine. The CDR3 region: CATSPRAGANVLTF. Read as DNA, the sequence is TGTGCCACCTCCCCTCGGGCTGGGGCCAACGTCCTGACTTTC.